This is a list of T cell receptor beta chains from one sample in a study of human T cells and chemical hapten exposure. TCRdb called the RACE reads again in MiXCR, with one record for every CDR3 protein. The sample lists about 90,000 distinct CDR3 sequences; about a tenth were seen once. The sample in question was whole blood, obtained in connection with sensitization to the hapten diphenylcyclopropenone (DPC). These receptors all stem from a woman aged 25 to 39 with alopecia areata. Some clones in this sample may be carry-over from other donors' samples. Each CDR3 is given with its conserved first and last residue. The D gene is left open where the match is weak. Clone size is given for some rows only: seen once, a few or many times, or a class if the clone is expanded.

D | size | J | V | length | DNA | CDR3
- | many | TRBJ1-1 | TRBV7-9 | 14 | TGTGCCAGCAGCCCGGACAGAATGAACACTGAAGCTTTCTTT | CASSPDRMNTEAFF
- | many | TRBJ2-3 | TRBV11-2 | 16 | TGTGCCAGCAGCTTTAATAGCGGAAACCCCACAGATACGCAGTATTTT | CASSFNSGNPTDTQYF
TRBD1 | few | TRBJ2-2 | TRBV28 | 16 | TGTGCCAGCACAGGCCCCCAGGGGGTTTTCCACGGGGAGCTGTTTTTT | CASTGPQGVFHGELFF
TRBD1 | - | TRBJ1-2 | TRBV28 | 14 | TGTGCCAGCAGTCCAGGGGGCAACAACTATGGCTACACCTTC | CASSPGGNNYGYTF
- | - | TRBJ2-2 | TRBV29-1 | 12 | TGCAGCGTTGTCAGAAGCACCGGGGAGCTGTTTTTT | CSVVRSTGELFF
TRBD2 | many | TRBJ2-1 | TRBV10-2 | 19 | TGCGCCAGCAGTGAGTCGACCCTGCTTACTAGCGGGGGGCCGGATGAGCAGTTCTTC | CASSESTLLTSGGPDEQFF
TRBD1 | many | TRBJ1-6 | TRBV19 | 15 | TGTGCCAGTAGTCCCTCCCTGCAGGGGGACTCACCCCTCCACTTT | CASSPSLQGDSPLHF
- | - | TRBJ2-3 | TRBV29-1 | 13 | TGCAGCGTTGGACAGAGCTCCACAGATACGCAGTATTTT | CSVGQSSTDTQYF
- | many | TRBJ2-2 | TRBV11-3 | 14 | TGTGCCAGCAGCTTAGATTTGGGTACCGGGGAGCTGTTTTTT | CASSLDLGTGELFF
- | - | TRBJ1-1 | TRBV7-9 | 12 | TGTGCCGTCTTGGGGCACAGCATCGAGGCTTTCTTT | CAVLGHSIEAFF
- | many | TRBJ2-7 | TRBV28 | 11 | TGTGCCAGCAGCCCCGGCTACGAGCAGTACTTC | CASSPGYEQYF
- | - | TRBJ2-1 | TRBV11-2 | 15 | TGTGCCAGCAGCACAGATTCCCGGGAGTTCTATGAGCAGTTCTTC | CASSTDSREFYEQFF
TRBD2 | many | TRBJ2-1 | TRBV6-2/TRBV6-3 | 15 | TGTGCCAGCAGTTCAGGCGGGAGCTACGACAATGAGCAGTTCTTC | CASSSGGSYDNEQFF
- | - | TRBJ1-1 | TRBV2 | 13 | TGTGCCAGCACCACTGAATGGAACGCTGAAGCTTTCTTT | CASTTEWNAEAFF
TRBD1 | few | TRBJ2-1 | TRBV28 | 14 | TGTGCCAGCAGTTCCGGACAGGGCGACAATGAGCAGTTCTTC | CASSSGQGDNEQFF
- | - | TRBJ1-6 | TRBV7-2 | 13 | TGTGCCAGCAGCTTTATGTCCAATTCACCCCTCCACTTT | CASSFMSNSPLHF
- | many | TRBJ2-7 | TRBV19 | 15 | TGTGCCAGTAGTCTCAGGGAGAACGGAGGCTACGAGCAGTACTTC | CASSLRENGGYEQYF
- | few | TRBJ1-1 | TRBV28 | 12 | TGTGCCAGCAGTTTACTCGGGGCTGAAGCTTTCTTT | CASSLLGAEAFF
TRBD1 | - | TRBJ1-4 | TRBV29-1 | 14 | TGCAGCGTTGCCATGACAGGGGGCTACGAAAAACTGTTTTTT | CSVAMTGGYEKLFF
TRBD1 | - | TRBJ1-2 | TRBV19 | 13 | TGTGCCAGTAGTCCGACAGGGGCCTATGGCTACACCTTC | CASSPTGAYGYTF
- | few | TRBJ2-7 | TRBV20-1 | 12 | TGCAGTGCAGACGTCTTCCCCTACGAGCAGTACTTC | CSADVFPYEQYF
TRBD1 | - | TRBJ1-6 | TRBV20-1 | 14 | TGCAGTGCTCTTAGGCCAGGGGGCACTGCACCCCTCCACTTT | CSALRPGGTAPLHF
- | many | TRBJ1-1 | TRBV18 | 15 | TGTGCCAGCTCACCACCGGGCCAGCCGAACACTGAAGCTTTCTTT | CASSPPGQPNTEAFF
- | many | TRBJ2-7 | TRBV20-1 | 15 | TGCAGTGCTAAGGCAGGGGGAGGCATCCTCTACGAGCAGTACTTC | CSAKAGGGILYEQYF